This TCR beta chain derives from a study of shared clonotypes between healthy human individuals. Study details: Sampling drew on donors who were a couple of women and a few men aged 18 to 49. Points from the study as a whole: Rarefaction demonstrated incomplete sorted-subset sequencing despite large depth. Generation of non-shared clonotypes was less probable than generation of clonotypes shared by all four donors. It was only blood that was sampled, and tissue repertoires likely differ.

Remarks on this clone: Its specificity is unknown.

From germline, CDR1 is LNHNV and CDR2 YYDKDF (reference sequence). This CDR3 comprises 15 residues. The ends lost 0 bases at V and 5 bases at J; junction bases unmatched: 5. Assay: immunoSEQ multiplex PCR; the TCRdb copy retains only in-frame clones and omits some. The sample lists approximately 2.4 million clones, about 94% occurring once. The sequenced sample consisted of naive CD4+ T cells sorted from blood. Sample subset: CD45RA+ positively selected. The chain joins TRBV15 to TRBJ2-5, with 8 bases identical to TRBD1. The receptor was derived from a man aged 18 to 30 in good health. CDR3 region: CATSRDLGDRETQYF. DNA for the CDR3: TGTGCCACCAGCAGAGATTTGGGGGACAGGGAGACCCAGTACTTC.